Shown below are 5 T cell receptor beta chains from a single sample sequenced in a study of blood T cell repertoires in COVID-19. Repertoires were generated with immunoSEQ multiplex PCR, while TCRdb's copy carries only in-frame clones and drops some. The table shows tens of thousands of clones, with over 80% occurring only once. The sequenced sample consisted of peripheral blood. The receptors come from a woman aged 55-69 years with acute or convalescent COVID-19.

The chain is built from TRBV13 and TRBJ1-1, with D possibly matching TRBD1 (6 bases). Trimming cost V 4 bases and J 5 bases, with 20 bases left between them. The CDR3 length is 16 residues. The germline CDR1 and CDR2 sequences are PRHDT and FYEKMQ (reference sequence). CDR3: CASSSRGSIQGTEAFF. The CDR3, as DNA: TGTGCCAGCAGCTCCCGTGGATCCATACAGGGAACTGAAGCTTTCTTT.

The chain couples TRBV23-1 to TRBJ2-7, with 12 bases fitting TRBD1. TRBV23-1 is marked as an open reading frame, function uncertain. The CDR3 totals 16 residues. Trimming removed 0 bases from V and 7 bases from J; junction bases left unmatched: 7. The CDR3 region is CASSQSWDRGLGEQYF. In DNA, the CDR3 is TGCGCCAGCAGTCAATCCTGGGACAGGGGGCTGGGAGAGCAGTACTTC.

The chain recombines TRBV5-1 with TRBJ2-1; possible D gene TRBD1, 5 bases. Between the trimmed V and J ends, which lost 0 bases and 5 bases, there was a span of 9 bases. CDR3 length equals 14 residues. Germline values: CDR1 SGHRS, CDR2 YFSETQ. The CDR3 here is CASSLGGANNEQFF. The CDR3 DNA follows: TGCGCCAGCAGCTTGGGGGGCGCAAACAATGAGCAGTTCTTC. Variable domain in full (rest from reference TRBV5-1 and TRBJ2-1): KAGVTQTPRYLIKTRGQQVTLSCSPISGHRSVSWYQQTPGQGLQFLFEYFSETQRNKGNFPGRFSGRQFSNSRSEMNVSTLELGDSALYLCASSLGGANNEQFFGPGTRLTVL.

CDR3 nucleotides: TGCAGCGTTCGGAGGGGCTCCTACAATGAGCAGTTCTTC. Translating gives CSVRRGSYNEQFF. The chain is built from TRBV29-1 and TRBJ2-1; D is perhaps TRBD2 (6 bases). The ends were cut back, 5 bases at V and 0 bases at J, with 8 bases in the middle. CDR1 and CDR2 from the germline V gene are SQVTM and ANQGSEA. The CDR3 is 13 residues long.

J is TRBJ1-5 and V is TRBV2; TRBD1 aligns across 8 bases. With 3 bases clipped from V and 4 bases from J, the junction kept 5 bases outside the gene matches. The length of the CDR3 is 15 residues. Germline loops: CDR1 SNHLY, CDR2 FYNNEI. DNA for the CDR3: TGTGCCAGCAGTGACCGCACAGGGGGGAATCAGCCCCAGCATTTT. Protein product: CASSDRTGGNQPQHF.